The 20 T cell receptor beta chains reported below all come from one sample, sequenced in a study of T cell responses to AZD1222 COVID-19 vaccine. Sequenced by immunoSEQ multiplex PCR; TCRdb stores in-frame clones only, minus some. The repertoire consists of 110,000 or so clones, with about 88% occurring once and the leading ten covering over 35%. Sequenced material: peripheral blood, taken 28 days after the second AZD1222 dose. The receptors come from an adult who received the AZD1222 COVID-19 vaccine.

This chain joins TRBV6-5 and TRBJ1-5; D not certain. The V end was cut by 6 bases, the J end by 9 bases, with 12 bases between. The CDR3 totals 12 residues. Germline CDR1 is MNHEY and CDR2 is SVGAGI. This chain's CDR3 is CASRDSRGPQHF. The CDR3 DNA sequence: TGTGCCAGCAGGGACTCTCGTGGGCCCCAGCATTTT.

The chain has TRBV5-1 and TRBJ2-5; 10 bases map to TRBD2. V lost 4 bases to trimming and J lost 1 base; unmatched junction nucleotides: 7. The germline V gene encodes CDR1 SGHRS and CDR2 YFSETQ. The CDR3 runs 16 residues. The CDR3 DNA is TGCGCCAGCAGCGTATCTAGCGGGAGCTCCCAAGAGACCCAGTACTTC. This gives the protein CASSVSSGSSQETQYF.

The CDR3, as DNA: TGTGCCAGCAGTTCCCCGACACTCTCTCCGCACGAGCAGTACTTC. This encodes CASSSPTLSPHEQYF. The chain uses TRBV27 and TRBJ2-7; D ambiguous. Germline values: CDR1 MNHEY, CDR2 SMNVEV (reference sequence). This CDR3 region has 15 residues. Trimming stripped 4 bases from V and 5 bases from J, with 18 bases between.

The chain carries TRBV28 and TRBJ2-7; TRBD2 might be the D (6 bases). The V gene lost 6 bases and the J gene lost 0 bases, with 15 bases spanning the gap. Germline assignment: CDR1 MDHEN and CDR2 SYDVKM. There are 15 residues in the CDR3. CDR3 in DNA: TGTGCCAGCAGCTCCGGGGGAAGCGACTCCTACGAGCAGTACTTC. As protein: CASSSGGSDSYEQYF.

V gene TRBV10-2 combines with J gene TRBJ1-1; weak D call: TRBD1 (5 bases). The CDR3 has 13 residues. Trimming left V 6 bases short and J 1 base short, with 9 bases between. Germline CDR1 WSHSY, CDR2 SAAADI. The CDR3 protein is CASRGDGNTEAFF. The CDR3 nucleotides are TGCGCCAGCAGGGGGGACGGGAACACTGAAGCTTTCTTT.

The rearrangement links TRBV28 to TRBJ2-1, with D unresolved. Germline V gene sequence: CDR1 MDHEN, CDR2 SYDVKM. V was cut by 7 bases and J by 7 bases, with 11 bases left in between. This CDR3 is built from 12 residues. CDR3 coding DNA: TGTGCCAGCACCTCTCCTCGTAATGAGCAGTTCTTC. Protein product: CASTSPRNEQFF.

The chain links TRBV30 to TRBJ2-2; no clear D gene. CDR1 GTSNPN and CDR2 SVGIG come from the germline V gene (reference sequence). The CDR3 has 13 amino acids. With 4 bases removed from V and 6 bases from J, the gap between germline ends came to 12 bases. In DNA form, the CDR3 reads TGTGCCTGGAATCTAAGATGGGCCGGGGAGCTGTTTTTT. Amino acid sequence: CAWNLRWAGELFF.

This clone was recorded only once. The CDR3 is CAWSVSGRNTEAFF. CDR3 DNA sequence: TGTGCCTGGAGTGTTTCCGGGAGGAACACTGAAGCTTTCTTT. The rearrangement joins TRBV30 to TRBJ1-1; D gene ambiguous. V was pared by 0 bases and J by 1 base, with 9 bases between. Germline assignment: CDR1 GTSNPN and CDR2 SVGIG (reference sequence). There are 14 residues in the CDR3.

The chain carries TRBV28 and TRBJ2-4; 9 positions match TRBD2. This CDR3 spans 17 amino acids. The trim removed 7 bases at V and 2 bases at J, leaving 12 bases unmatched. CDR1 MDHEN and CDR2 SYDVKM come from the germline V gene. CDR3 region: CASTSPRLAGSKNIQYF. CDR3 bases: TGTGCCAGCACCTCTCCCCGGCTAGCGGGATCCAAAAACATTCAGTACTTC.

V is TRBV20-1 and J is TRBJ2-5; 7 nucleotides align to TRBD2. This CDR3 is built from 13 residues. V lost 3 bases to trimming and J lost 1 base; unmatched junction nucleotides: 2. The germline CDR1 and CDR2 sequences are DFQATT and SNEGSKA (reference sequence). The CDR3 DNA is TGCAGTGCTAGTTCTAGCGGCCAAGAGACCCAGTACTTC. Its translation: CSASSSGQETQYF.

CDR3 residues: CASSTRWEPSYNEQFF. In nucleotides, the CDR3 is TGTGCCAGCAGCACCCGTTGGGAGCCCTCCTACAATGAGCAGTTCTTC. The chain employs TRBV5-5 and TRBJ2-1, with a possible D match to TRBD2 (5 bases). The CDR3 totals 16 residues. In germline, CDR1 is SGHKS, CDR2 YYEKEE (reference sequence). Trimming took off 4 bases at V and 0 bases at J, with 14 bases between the two ends.

This sequence joins TRBV18 and TRBJ2-5; D is perhaps TRBD1 or TRBD2 (5 bases each). Looked up from germline, CDR1 is KGHSH and CDR2 is LQKENI. Between the trimmed V and J ends, which lost 3 bases and 1 base, there was a span of 12 bases. The CDR3 is 15 amino acids. CDR3 bases: TGTGCCAGCTCACCCACAAAAGGGACCCAAGAGACCCAGTACTTC. It translates to CASSPTKGTQETQYF.

This chain joins TRBV29-1 and TRBJ2-6; tentatively, D is TRBD2 (7 bases). This CDR3 is 19 amino acids long. The V end lost 2 bases, the J end lost 0 bases, and 20 bases lay between the germline ends. In germline, CDR1 is SQVTM, CDR2 ANQGSEA. The CDR3 nucleotides are TGCAGCGTTGAATCTGAGGGGGGGACGGCCAGCTCTGGGGCCAACGTCCTGACTTTC. Its protein is CSVESEGGTASSGANVLTF.

The chain combines TRBV28 with TRBJ1-5, with unresolved D. The CDR3 consists of 15 residues. CDR1 and CDR2 (germline): MDHEN, SYDVKM. Trimming cost V 3 bases and J 3 bases, with 12 bases left between them. The CDR3, as DNA: TGTGCCAGCAGTTTCCCCAGGCAACTCAATCAGCCCCAGCATTTT. This codes for CASSFPRQLNQPQHF.

The chain is built from TRBV28 and TRBJ2-7; 9 bases are shared with TRBD1. This CDR3 is 16 amino acids long. The V gene end was trimmed by 6 bases and the J gene end by 5 bases; junction bases not matched to a gene: 14. CDR1 and CDR2 (germline): MDHEN, SYDVKM. The CDR3 coding sequence is TGTGCCAGCAGCACTGTGGGGACAGGGAAGCCCCACGAGCAGTACTTC. Translation: CASSTVGTGKPHEQYF.

The chain is built from TRBV18 and TRBJ2-5, with D perhaps matching TRBD1 (6 bases). The V gene's germline CDR1 is KGHSH and CDR2 LQKENI. V gave up 8 bases and J gave up 5 bases, with 6 bases separating them. The CDR3 consists of 10 residues. Here the CDR3 DNA reads TGTGCCAGCCAGGGGGAGACCCAGTACTTC. Translation gives CASQGETQYF.

This chain uses TRBV6-6 with TRBJ2-2, with TRBD2 matching 10 bases. V dropped 9 bases and J dropped 4; count of bases not matched to a gene: 5. This CDR3 is 14 amino acids long. Germline assignment: CDR1 MNHNY and CDR2 SVGAGI (reference sequence). This CDR3 reads CASISGGLTGELFF. In nucleotides, the CDR3 is TGTGCCAGTATTAGCGGGGGGCTCACCGGGGAGCTGTTTTTT.

The chain has TRBV7-2 and TRBJ1-2, with 7 bases fitting TRBD1. Germline values: CDR1 SGHTA, CDR2 FQGNSA. The trim removed 3 bases at V and 2 bases at J, leaving 9 bases unmatched. This CDR3 comprises 16 residues. Written as DNA, the CDR3 is TGTGCCAGCAGCTTTCAGACAGGGCTCTTAAACTATGGCTACACCTTC. It yields the protein CASSFQTGLLNYGYTF.

The V gene is TRBV5-1, the J gene TRBJ2-2; D remains unclear. This CDR3 comprises 15 residues. The germline gives CDR1 SGHRS, CDR2 YFSETQ. Trimming shortened V by 0 bases and J by 4 bases, and 10 bases separated the two germline ends. CDR3 sequence: CASSLGQTLTGELFF. The CDR3 DNA sequence: TGCGCCAGCAGCTTGGGGCAAACACTCACCGGGGAGCTGTTTTTT.

V usage is TRBV27 and J usage is TRBJ2-7, with 10 bases lining up with TRBD1. The CDR3 length is 13 residues. Per the germline V gene, CDR1 is MNHEY and CDR2 is SMNVEV (reference sequence). V dropped 8 bases and J dropped 2; count of bases not matched to a gene: 3. The CDR3 sequence is CASQGQGPYEQYF. Written as DNA, the CDR3 is TGTGCCAGCCAGGGACAGGGGCCCTACGAGCAGTACTTC.